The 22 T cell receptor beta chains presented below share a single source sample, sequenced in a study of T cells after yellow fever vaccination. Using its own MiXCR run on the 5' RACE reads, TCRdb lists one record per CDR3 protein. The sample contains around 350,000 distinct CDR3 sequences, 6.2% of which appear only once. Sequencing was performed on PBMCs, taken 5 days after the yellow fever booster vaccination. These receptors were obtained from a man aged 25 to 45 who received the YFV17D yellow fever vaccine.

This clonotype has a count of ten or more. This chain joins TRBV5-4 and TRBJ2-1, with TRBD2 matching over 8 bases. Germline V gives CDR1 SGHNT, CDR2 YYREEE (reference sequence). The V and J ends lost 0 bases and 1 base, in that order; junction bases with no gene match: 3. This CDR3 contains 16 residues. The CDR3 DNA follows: TGTGCCAGCAGCTTGGCGACGGGAGGGTCCTACAATGAGCAGTTCTTC. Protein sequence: CASSLATGGSYNEQFF.

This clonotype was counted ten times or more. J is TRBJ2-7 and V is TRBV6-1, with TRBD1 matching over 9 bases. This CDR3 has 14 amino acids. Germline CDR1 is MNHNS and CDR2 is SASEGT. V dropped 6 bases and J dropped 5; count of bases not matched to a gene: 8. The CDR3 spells CASRPGQGSHEQYF. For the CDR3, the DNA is TGTGCCAGCAGGCCGGGACAGGGAAGCCACGAGCAGTACTTC.

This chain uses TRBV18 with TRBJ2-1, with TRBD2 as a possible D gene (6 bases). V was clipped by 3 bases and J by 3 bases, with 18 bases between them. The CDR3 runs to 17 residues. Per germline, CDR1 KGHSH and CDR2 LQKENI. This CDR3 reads CASSPGSGREYYNEQFF. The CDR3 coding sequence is TGTGCCAGCTCACCCGGTAGTGGACGGGAGTACTACAATGAGCAGTTCTTC.

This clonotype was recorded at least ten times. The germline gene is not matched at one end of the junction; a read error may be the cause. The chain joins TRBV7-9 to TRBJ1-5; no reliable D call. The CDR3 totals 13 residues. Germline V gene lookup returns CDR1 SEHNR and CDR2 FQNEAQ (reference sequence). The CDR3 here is CASSLGSSQPQHF. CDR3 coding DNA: TGTGCCAGCAGCTTAGGCAGCAGTCAGCCCCAGCATTTT.

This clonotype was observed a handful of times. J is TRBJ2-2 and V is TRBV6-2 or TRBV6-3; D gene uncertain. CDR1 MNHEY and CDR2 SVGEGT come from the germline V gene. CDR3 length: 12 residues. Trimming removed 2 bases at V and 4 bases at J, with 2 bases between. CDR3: CASSYSTGELFF. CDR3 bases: TGTGCCAGCAGTTACAGCACCGGGGAGCTGTTTTTT.

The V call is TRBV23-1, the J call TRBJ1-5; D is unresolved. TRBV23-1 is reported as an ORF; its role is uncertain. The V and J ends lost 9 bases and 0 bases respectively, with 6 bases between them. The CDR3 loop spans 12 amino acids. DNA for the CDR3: TGCGCCAGTTGTGGTAGCAATCAGCCCCAGCATTTT. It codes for CASCGSNQPQHF.

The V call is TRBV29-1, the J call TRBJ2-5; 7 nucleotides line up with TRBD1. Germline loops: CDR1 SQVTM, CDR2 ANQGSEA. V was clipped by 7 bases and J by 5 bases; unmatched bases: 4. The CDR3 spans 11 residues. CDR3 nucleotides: TGCAGCGGCAGGGGACAGGAGACCCAGTACTTC. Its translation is CSGRGQETQYF.

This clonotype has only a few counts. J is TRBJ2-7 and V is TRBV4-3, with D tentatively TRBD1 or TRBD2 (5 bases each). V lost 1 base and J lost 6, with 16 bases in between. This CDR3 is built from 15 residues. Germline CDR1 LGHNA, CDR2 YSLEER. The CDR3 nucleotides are TGCGCCAGCAGCCAAGGGTCGGGACCGGCTTTCGAGCAGTACTTC. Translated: CASSQGSGPAFEQYF.

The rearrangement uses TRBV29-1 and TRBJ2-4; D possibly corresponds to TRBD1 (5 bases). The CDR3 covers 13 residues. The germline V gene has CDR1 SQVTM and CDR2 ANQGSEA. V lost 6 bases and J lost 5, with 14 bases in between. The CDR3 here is CSVDQGSENIQYF. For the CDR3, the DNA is TGCAGCGTCGATCAGGGTTCGGAAAACATTCAGTACTTC.

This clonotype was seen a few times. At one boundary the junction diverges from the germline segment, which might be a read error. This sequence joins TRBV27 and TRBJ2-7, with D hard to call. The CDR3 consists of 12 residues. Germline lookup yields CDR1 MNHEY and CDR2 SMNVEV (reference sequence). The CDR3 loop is CASSPNAYGQYF. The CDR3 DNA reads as TGTGCCAGCAGTCCCAATGCCTACGGGCAGTACTTC.

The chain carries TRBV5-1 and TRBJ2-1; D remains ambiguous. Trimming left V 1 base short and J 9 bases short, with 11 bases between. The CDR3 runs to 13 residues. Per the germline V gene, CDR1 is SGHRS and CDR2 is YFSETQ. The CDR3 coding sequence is TGCGCCAGCAGCTTGAGCGACTCCAGTGAGCAGTTCTTC. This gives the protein CASSLSDSSEQFF.

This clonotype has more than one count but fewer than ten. DNA of the CDR3: TGTGCCAGCAGTTCAAACGGGGGACTAGCGGATACGCAGTATTTT. This codes for CASSSNGGLADTQYF. This sequence joins TRBV12-3 or TRBV12-4 and TRBJ2-3; TRBD2 matches at 10 bases. V was clipped by 4 bases and J by 6 bases; unmatched bases: 7. This CDR3 has 15 residues.

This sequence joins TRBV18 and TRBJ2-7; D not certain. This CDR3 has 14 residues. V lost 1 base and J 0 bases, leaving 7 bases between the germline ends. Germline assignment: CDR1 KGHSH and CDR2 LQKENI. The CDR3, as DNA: TGTGCCAGCTCACCACTCCCACACTCCTACGAGCAGTACTTC. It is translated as CASSPLPHSYEQYF.

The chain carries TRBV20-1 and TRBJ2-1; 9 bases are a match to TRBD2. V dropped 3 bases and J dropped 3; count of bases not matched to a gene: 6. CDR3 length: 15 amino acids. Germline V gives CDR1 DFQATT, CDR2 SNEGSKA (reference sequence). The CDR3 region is CSARPIAGVYNEQFF. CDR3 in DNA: TGCAGTGCTAGGCCGATAGCGGGAGTCTACAATGAGCAGTTCTTC.

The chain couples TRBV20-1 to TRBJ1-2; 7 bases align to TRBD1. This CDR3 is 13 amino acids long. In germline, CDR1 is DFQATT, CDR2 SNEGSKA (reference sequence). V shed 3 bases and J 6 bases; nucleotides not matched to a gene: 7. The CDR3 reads CSASLGQGDGYTF. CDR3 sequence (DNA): TGCAGTGCTAGTCTGGGGCAGGGGGATGGCTACACCTTC.

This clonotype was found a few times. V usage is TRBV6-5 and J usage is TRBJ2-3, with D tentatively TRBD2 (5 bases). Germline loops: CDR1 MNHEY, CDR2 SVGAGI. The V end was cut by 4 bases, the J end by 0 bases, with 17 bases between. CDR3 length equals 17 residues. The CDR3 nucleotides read TGTGCCAGCAGTTGGAGAGGGCTAGCAGCTAGCACAGATACGCAGTATTTT. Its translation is CASSWRGLAASTDTQYF.

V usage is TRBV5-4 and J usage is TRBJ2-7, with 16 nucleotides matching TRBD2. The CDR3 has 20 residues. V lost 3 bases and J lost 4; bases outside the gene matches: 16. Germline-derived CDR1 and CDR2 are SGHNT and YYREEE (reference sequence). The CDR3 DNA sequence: TGTGCCAGCAGCTACCTTGGGACTAGCGGGAGGGCCATGGGGCTTTACGAGCAGTACTTC. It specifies CASSYLGTSGRAMGLYEQYF.

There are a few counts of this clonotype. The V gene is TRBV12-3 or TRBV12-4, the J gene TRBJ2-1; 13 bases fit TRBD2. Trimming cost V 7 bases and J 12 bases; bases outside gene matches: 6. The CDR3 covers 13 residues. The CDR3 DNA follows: TGTGCCAGCATCACTAGCGGGAGGGCCGGGCAGTTCTTC. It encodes CASITSGRAGQFF.

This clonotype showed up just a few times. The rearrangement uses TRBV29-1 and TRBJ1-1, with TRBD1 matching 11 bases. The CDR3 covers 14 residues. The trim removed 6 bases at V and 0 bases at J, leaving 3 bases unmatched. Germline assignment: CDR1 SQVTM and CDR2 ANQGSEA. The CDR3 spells CSVGQGGMNTEAFF. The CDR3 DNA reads TGCAGCGTGGGACAGGGGGGAATGAACACTGAAGCTTTCTTT. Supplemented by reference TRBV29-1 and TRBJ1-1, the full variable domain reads SAVISQKPSRDICQRGTSLTIQCQVDSQVTMMFWYRQQPGQSLTLIATANQGSEATYESGFVIDKFPISRPNLTFSTLTVSNMSPEDSSIYLCSVGQGGMNTEAFFGQGTRLTVV.

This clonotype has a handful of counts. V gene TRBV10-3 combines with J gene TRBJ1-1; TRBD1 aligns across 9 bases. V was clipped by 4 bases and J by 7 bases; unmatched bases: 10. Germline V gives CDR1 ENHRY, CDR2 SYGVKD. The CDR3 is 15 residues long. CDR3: CAISAQGAGIGEAFF. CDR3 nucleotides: TGTGCCATCAGTGCACAGGGGGCGGGAATTGGTGAAGCTTTCTTT.

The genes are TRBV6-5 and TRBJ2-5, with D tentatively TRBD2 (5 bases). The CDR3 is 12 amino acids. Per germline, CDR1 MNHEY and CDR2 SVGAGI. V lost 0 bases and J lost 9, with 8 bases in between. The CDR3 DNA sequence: TGTGCCAGCAGTTACTCCAGGAGGTCCCAGTACTTC. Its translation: CASSYSRRSQYF.

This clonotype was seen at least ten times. DNA for the CDR3: TGCAGCACCCTTAGCGGGAATTACAATGAGCAGTTCTTC. This encodes CSTLSGNYNEQFF. V and J are TRBV29-1 and TRBJ2-1; 8 positions match TRBD2. The ends lost 8 bases at V and 4 bases at J; junction bases unmatched: 7. The CDR3 is 13 residues long. In germline, CDR1 is SQVTM, CDR2 ANQGSEA.